This TCR beta chain was identified during a study of blood T cell repertoires in COVID-19. Study as a whole: In each case, the material was cDNA or gDNA derived from T cells, B-cell-depleted T cells, or PBMCs.

Participants were aged about 18 to 100 years from approximately 24 US areas. Two consecutive negative NP/OP PCR tests, clearance, or resolved symptoms defined Cohort 3 recovery. Per the authors' pipeline: The assay estimated nucleated cells by amplifying reference gene primers. Assay used: immunoSEQ multiplex PCR; TCRdb lists only in-frame clones, some missing. That table furnishes V, J and clone size, whereas the DNA furnished D and trimming. The table has 240,000 or so clones, roughly 91% seen once; the top ten hold 8.8%. The clonotype originates from a man between 35 and 55 years old who had recovered from COVID-19. Material: PBMCs or T cells enriched from blood (not recorded which).

As DNA, the CDR3 is TGTGCCAGCAGTTTAGATGTTGGGACAGCGAACACTGAAGCTTTCTTT. It yields the protein CASSLDVGTANTEAFF. The chain employs TRBV27 and TRBJ1-1, with TRBD1 matching over 7 bases. Germline V gene lookup returns CDR1 MNHEY and CDR2 SMNVEV (reference sequence). This CDR3 has 16 residues. V shed 2 bases and J 1 base; nucleotides not matched to a gene: 7.